This paragraph covers one TCR beta chain sequence. This CDR3 is 17 amino acids long. V was trimmed by 4 bases and J by 3 bases, leaving 21 bases between them. Germline V gene data show CDR1 as KGHSH and CDR2 as LQKENI. These data are taken from a study of T cell responses to AZD1222 COVID-19 vaccine. Study summary: Recipients boosted at about 4 weeks or about 12 weeks are pooled.

Some clones are missing from TCRdb's copy, which holds only in-frame ones; the method was immunoSEQ multiplex PCR. The sample lists about 76,000 clones, 90% seen once, with more than 4% in the top ten. This receptor was taken from an adult in good health. The chain uses TRBV18 and TRBJ1-2, with TRBD1 as a possible D gene (6 bases). The sequencing used peripheral blood, collected on day 0 of AZD1222 vaccination. The CDR3 region is CASSRNDLSTGHYGYTF. In DNA, the CDR3 is TGTGCCAGCTCACGAAACGATCTGTCTACAGGGCACTATGGCTACACCTTC.